This T cell receptor (beta chain) was found in a study of shared clonotypes between healthy human individuals. Worth noting for this clone: Its antigen is currently unknown.

Points from the study as a whole: An effect of sequencing depth on clonotype sharing among donors was expected.

The CDR3 runs 19 residues. The germline gives CDR1 SEHNR, CDR2 FQNEAQ (reference sequence). Trimming removed 4 bases from V and 2 bases from J; junction bases left unmatched: 15. CD45RO-negative CD8 cells positively selected for CCR7 made up the naive population, which excluded terminally differentiated effector memory CD45RA+ cells. Profiled with immunoSEQ multiplex PCR; TCRdb holds only in-frame clones, not every one. The sample includes 600,000 or so clones, roughly 98% of them seen just once. This chain links TRBV7-9 with TRBJ2-7; TRBD1 matches at 12 bases. Sequences were obtained from naive CD8+ T cells sorted from blood. This TCR derives from a man aged 30 to 39 in good health. The CDR3 reads CASSSSGTGGFSLAYEQYF. CDR3 DNA sequence: TGTGCCAGCAGCTCTTCCGGGACAGGGGGCTTCTCCCTTGCCTACGAGCAGTACTTC.